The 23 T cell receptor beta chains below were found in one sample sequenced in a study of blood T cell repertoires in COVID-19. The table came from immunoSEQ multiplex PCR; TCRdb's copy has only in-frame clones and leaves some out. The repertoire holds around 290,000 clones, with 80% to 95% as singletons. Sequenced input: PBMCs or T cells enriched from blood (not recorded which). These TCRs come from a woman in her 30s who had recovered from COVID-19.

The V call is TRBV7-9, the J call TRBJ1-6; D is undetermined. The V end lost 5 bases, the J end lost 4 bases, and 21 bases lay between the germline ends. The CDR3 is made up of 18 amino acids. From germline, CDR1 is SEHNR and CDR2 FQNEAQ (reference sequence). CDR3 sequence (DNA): TGTGCCAGCAGCCATCCGGGTTCCGGGAGCTCGTATAATTCACCCCTCCACTTT. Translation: CASSHPGSGSSYNSPLHF. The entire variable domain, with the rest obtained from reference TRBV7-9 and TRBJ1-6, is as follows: DTGVSQNPRHKITKRGQNVTFRCDPISEHNRLYWYRQTLGQGPEFLTYFQNEAQLEKSRLLSDRFSAERPKGSFSTLEIQRTEQGDSAMYLCASSHPGSGSSYNSPLHFGNGTRLTVT.

DNA of the CDR3: TGCGCCAGCAGCTTTGGACTAGCGGGACACAATGAGCAGTTCTTC. Its protein is CASSFGLAGHNEQFF. The J gene is TRBJ2-1, the V gene TRBV5-1; TRBD2 aligns across 12 bases. The CDR3 loop spans 15 amino acids. CDR1 and CDR2 from the germline V gene are SGHRS and YFSETQ. V dropped 2 bases and J dropped 5; count of bases not matched to a gene: 2. The full variable domain, completed using reference TRBV5-1 and TRBJ2-1, is KAGVTQTPRYLIKTRGQQVTLSCSPISGHRSVSWYQQTPGQGLQFLFEYFSETQRNKGNFPGRFSGRQFSNSRSEMNVSTLELGDSALYLCASSFGLAGHNEQFFGPGTRLTVL.

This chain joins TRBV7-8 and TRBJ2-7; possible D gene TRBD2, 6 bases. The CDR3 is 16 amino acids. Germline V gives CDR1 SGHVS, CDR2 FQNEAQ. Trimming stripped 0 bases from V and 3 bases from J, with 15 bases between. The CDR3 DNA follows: TGTGCCAGCAGCTTAGCCGAGGGACTCTCCTTCTACGAGCAGTACTTC. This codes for CASSLAEGLSFYEQYF.

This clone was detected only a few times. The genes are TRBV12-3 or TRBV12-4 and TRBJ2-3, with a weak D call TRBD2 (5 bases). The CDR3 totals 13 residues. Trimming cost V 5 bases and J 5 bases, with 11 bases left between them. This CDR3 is CASSTRVQDTQYF. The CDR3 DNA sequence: TGTGCCAGCAGTACTAGAGTCCAAGATACGCAGTATTTT.

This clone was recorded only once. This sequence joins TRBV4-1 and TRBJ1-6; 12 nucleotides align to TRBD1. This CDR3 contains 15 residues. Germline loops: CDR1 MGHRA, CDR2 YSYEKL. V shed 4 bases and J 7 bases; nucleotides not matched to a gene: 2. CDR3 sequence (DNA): TGCGCCAGCAGCCCCGGGACAGGGGGCAATTCACCCCTCCACTTT. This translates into CASSPGTGGNSPLHF.

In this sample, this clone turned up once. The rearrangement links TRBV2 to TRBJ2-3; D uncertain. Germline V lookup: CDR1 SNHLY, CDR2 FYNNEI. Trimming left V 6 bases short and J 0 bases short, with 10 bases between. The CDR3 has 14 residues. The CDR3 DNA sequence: TGTGCCAGCAGGTATAGCCCTAGCACAGATACGCAGTATTTT. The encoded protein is CASRYSPSTDTQYF. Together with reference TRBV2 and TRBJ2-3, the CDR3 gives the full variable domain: EPEVTQTPSHQVTQMGQEVILRCVPISNHLYFYWYRQILGQKVEFLVSFYNNEISEKSEIFDDQFSVERPDGSNFTLKIRSTKLEDSAMYFCASRYSPSTDTQYFGPGTRLTVL.

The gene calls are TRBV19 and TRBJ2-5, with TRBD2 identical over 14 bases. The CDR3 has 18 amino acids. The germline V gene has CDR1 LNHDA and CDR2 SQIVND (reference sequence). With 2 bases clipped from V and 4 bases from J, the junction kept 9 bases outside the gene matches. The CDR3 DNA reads TGTGCCAGTAGTATACGGGCAGTAGGGACTAGCGGGAGAGAGACCCAGTACTTC. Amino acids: CASSIRAVGTSGRETQYF.

The CDR3 nucleotides are TGTGCCAGCGAACGAACCGGGACAGTGGGGATGAACACTGAAGCTTTCTTT. It translates to CASERTGTVGMNTEAFF. The chain has TRBV28 and TRBJ1-1; 7 nucleotides line up with TRBD1. V lost 8 bases, J lost 0 bases, and 15 bases stayed unmatched. The CDR3 has 17 residues. Germline lookup yields CDR1 MDHEN and CDR2 SYDVKM.

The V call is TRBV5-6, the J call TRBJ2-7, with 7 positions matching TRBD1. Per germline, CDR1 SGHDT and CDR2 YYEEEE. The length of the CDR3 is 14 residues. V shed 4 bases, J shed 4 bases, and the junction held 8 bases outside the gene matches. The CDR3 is CASSHGTASYEQYF. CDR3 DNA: TGTGCCAGCAGCCACGGGACAGCTTCATACGAGCAGTACTTC.

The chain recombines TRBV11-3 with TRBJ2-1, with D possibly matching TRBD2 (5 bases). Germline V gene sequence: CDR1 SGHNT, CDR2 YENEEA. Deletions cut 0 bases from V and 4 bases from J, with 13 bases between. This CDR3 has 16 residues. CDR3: CASSLDTLGVYNEQFF. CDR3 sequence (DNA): TGTGCCAGCAGCTTAGATACCCTCGGGGTTTACAATGAGCAGTTCTTC.

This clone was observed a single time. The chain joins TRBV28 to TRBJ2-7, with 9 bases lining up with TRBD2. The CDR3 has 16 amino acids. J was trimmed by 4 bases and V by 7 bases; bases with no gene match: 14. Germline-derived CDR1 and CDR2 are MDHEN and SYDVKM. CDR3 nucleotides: TGTGCCAGCACCTCCCCCGGCGGGAGGGTTTCTTACGAGCAGTACTTC. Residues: CASTSPGGRVSYEQYF.

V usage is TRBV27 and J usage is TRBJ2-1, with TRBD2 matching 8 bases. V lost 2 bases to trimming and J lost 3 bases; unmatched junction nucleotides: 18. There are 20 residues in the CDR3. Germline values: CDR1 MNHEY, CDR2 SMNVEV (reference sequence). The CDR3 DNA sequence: TGTGCCAGCAGTTTACGACTCCCAAAAGCGCGGGAGGCCATCTACAATGAGCAGTTCTTC. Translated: CASSLRLPKAREAIYNEQFF.

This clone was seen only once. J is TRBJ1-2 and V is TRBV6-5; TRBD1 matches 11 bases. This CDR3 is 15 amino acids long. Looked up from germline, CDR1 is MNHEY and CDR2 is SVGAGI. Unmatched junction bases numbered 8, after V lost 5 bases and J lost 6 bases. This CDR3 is CASSRSGTGGNGYTF. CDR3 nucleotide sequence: TGTGCCAGCAGTCGTTCCGGGACAGGGGGAAATGGCTACACCTTC.

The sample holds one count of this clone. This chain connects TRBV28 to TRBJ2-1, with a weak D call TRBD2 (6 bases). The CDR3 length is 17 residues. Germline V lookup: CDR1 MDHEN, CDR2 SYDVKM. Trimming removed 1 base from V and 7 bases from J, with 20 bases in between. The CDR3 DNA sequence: TGTGCCAGCAGTTTATCGCAGCGGGCCTACCGGACGAATGAGCAGTTCTTC. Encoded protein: CASSLSQRAYRTNEQFF. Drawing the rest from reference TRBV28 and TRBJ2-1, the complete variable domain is DVKVTQSSRYLVKRTGEKVFLECVQDMDHENMFWYRQDPGLGLRLIYFSYDVKMKEKGDIPEGYSVSREKKERFSLILESASTNQTSMYLCASSLSQRAYRTNEQFFGPGTRLTVL.

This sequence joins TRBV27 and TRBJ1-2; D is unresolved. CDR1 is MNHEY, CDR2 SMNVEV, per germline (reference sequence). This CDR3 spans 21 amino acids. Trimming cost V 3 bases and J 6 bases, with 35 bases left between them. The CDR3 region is CASSFRFSGTKHPNVTNGYTF. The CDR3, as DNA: TGTGCCAGCAGTTTTCGGTTCTCGGGTACAAAACACCCTAACGTTACGAATGGCTACACCTTC.

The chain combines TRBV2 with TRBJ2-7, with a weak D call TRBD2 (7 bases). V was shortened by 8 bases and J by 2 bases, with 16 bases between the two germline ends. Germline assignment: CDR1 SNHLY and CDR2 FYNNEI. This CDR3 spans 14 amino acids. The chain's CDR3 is CASSGGLGTYEQYF. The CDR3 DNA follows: TGTGCCAGCTCCGGGGGGCTGGGGACCTACGAGCAGTACTTC.

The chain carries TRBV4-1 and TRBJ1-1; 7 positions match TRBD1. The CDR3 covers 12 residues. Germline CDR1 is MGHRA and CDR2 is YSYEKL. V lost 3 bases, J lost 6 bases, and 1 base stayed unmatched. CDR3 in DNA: TGCGCCAGCAGCCACGGACAGGCTGAAGCTTTCTTT. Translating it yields CASSHGQAEAFF.

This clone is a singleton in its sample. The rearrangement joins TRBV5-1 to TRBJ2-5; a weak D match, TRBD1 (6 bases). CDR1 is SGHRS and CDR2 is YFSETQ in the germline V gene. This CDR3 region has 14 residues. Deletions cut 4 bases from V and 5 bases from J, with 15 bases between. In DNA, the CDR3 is TGCGCCAGCAGCACCACAGGGTCCGTCGAGACCCAGTACTTC. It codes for CASSTTGSVETQYF.

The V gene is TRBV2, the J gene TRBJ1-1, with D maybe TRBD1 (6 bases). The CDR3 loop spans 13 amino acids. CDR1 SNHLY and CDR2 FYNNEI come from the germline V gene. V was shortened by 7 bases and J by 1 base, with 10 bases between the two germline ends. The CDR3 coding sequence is TGTGCCAGCACCGGGGGGCAGAACACTGAAGCTTTCTTT. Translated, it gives CASTGGQNTEAFF. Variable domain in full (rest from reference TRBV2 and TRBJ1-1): EPEVTQTPSHQVTQMGQEVILRCVPISNHLYFYWYRQILGQKVEFLVSFYNNEISEKSEIFDDQFSVERPDGSNFTLKIRSTKLEDSAMYFCASTGGQNTEAFFGQGTRLTVV.

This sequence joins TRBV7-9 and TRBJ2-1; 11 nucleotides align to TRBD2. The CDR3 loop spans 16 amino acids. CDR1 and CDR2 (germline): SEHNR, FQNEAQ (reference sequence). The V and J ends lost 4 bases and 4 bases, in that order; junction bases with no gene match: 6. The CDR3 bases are TGTGCCAGCAGCTCAGGGACTAGCGGAGGTTACAATGAGCAGTTCTTC. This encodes CASSSGTSGGYNEQFF.

The CDR3 DNA sequence: TGTGCCAGCTCACCAAACAGAAAGAACACTGAAGCTTTCTTT. This encodes CASSPNRKNTEAFF. The gene calls are TRBV18 and TRBJ1-1; D call uncertain. Trimming took off 2 bases at V and 1 base at J, with 8 bases between the two ends. CDR3 length equals 14 residues. Germline V lookup: CDR1 KGHSH, CDR2 LQKENI.

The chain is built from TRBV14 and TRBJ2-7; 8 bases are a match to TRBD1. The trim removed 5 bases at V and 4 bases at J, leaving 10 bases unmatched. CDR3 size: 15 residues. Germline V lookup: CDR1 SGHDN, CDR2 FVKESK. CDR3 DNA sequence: TGTGCCAGCAGCTCACCCCGACAGGGGAGTTACGAGCAGTACTTC. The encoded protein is CASSSPRQGSYEQYF.

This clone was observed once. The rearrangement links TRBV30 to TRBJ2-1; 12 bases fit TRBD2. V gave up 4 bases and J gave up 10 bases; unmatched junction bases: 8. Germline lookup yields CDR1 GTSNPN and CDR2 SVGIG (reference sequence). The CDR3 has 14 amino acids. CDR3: CAWNPGLAGSEQFF. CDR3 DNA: TGTGCCTGGAATCCGGGACTAGCGGGTTCGGAGCAGTTCTTC.